This TCR beta chain was documented in a study of T cell responses to AZD1222 COVID-19 vaccine. Study outcomes and limitations: Most donors were white British and more were female, and clonal diversity was possibly underestimated. The study reported that nearly half of spike-specific TCRs target unmutated variant regions.

TCRdb's copy holds only in-frame clones and misses some; the assay was immunoSEQ multiplex PCR. The data show some 150,000 clones, over 85% seen once. Germline CDR1 KGHDR, CDR2 SFDVKD. The V gene end was trimmed by 0 bases and the J gene end by 9 bases; junction bases not matched to a gene: 9. The CDR3 contains 16 residues. Concerning this clone: Its antigen is currently unknown.

The material was peripheral blood, obtained on day 0 of AZD1222 vaccination. This TCR was sampled from an adult in good health. The chain links TRBV24-1 to TRBJ2-1, with 8 bases fitting TRBD1. The chain's CDR3 is CATSDLPRTGQVEQFF. Here the CDR3 DNA reads TGTGCCACCAGTGATTTGCCCCGGACAGGGCAGGTTGAGCAGTTCTTC.